This T cell receptor (beta chain) originates from a study of CD8 T cells in ankylosing spondylitis. TCRdb used MiXCR to reprocess the 5' RACE reads, holding one entry per CDR3 protein. Seen here are around 770,000 distinct CDR3 sequences, about 10% observed once, and the top ten hold under 0.6%. Broader study findings: The authors reported significant enrichment of disease-linked clones in matched ankylosing spondylitis synovial fluid. Typical of ankylosing spondylitis blood, it appeared, was a TCR beta motif of eight highly homologous variants.

To note about this clonotype: Its specificity is unknown.

Germline V gene data show CDR1 as SGHTA and CDR2 as FQGNSA. This CDR3 has 15 residues. The V end was cut by 1 base, the J end by 14 bases, with 18 bases between. The specimen was blood, either unsorted or a sorted T cell fraction (not recorded which). The V call is TRBV7-2, the J call TRBJ1-6, with unresolved D. The clonotype was recovered from a male donor with ankylosing spondylitis. The CDR3 region is CASSLGARPPIALHF. CDR3 DNA: TGTGCCAGCAGCTTAGGAGCCAGGCCCCCTATCGCCCTCCACTTT. Based on the CDR3 plus reference TRBV7-2 and TRBJ1-6, the full variable domain is GAGVSQSPSNKVTEKGKDVELRCDPISGHTALYWYRQSLGQGLEFLIYFQGNSAPDKSGLPSDRFSAERTGGSVSTLTIQRTQQEDSAVYLCASSLGARPPIALHFGNGTRLTVT.